Listed below are T cell receptor beta chains from one sample, sequenced in a study of OX40 agonist ivuxolimab in advanced cancers. Here immunoSEQ multiplex PCR was the method, and the copy in TCRdb shows in-frame clones only, minus some. The repertoire includes about 48,000 clones, about 85% of them detected once, and roughly 9.6% sits in the top ten. The material was CD4+ or CD8+ T cells sorted from blood, obtained in a trial of the OX40 agonist ivuxolimab. These receptors were taken from an adult with an advanced solid tumor such as melanoma, head and neck, liver or kidney cancer. Both conserved end residues are part of each CDR3. A D gene is named only where the DNA matches it firmly. Where a row states a size, it is once, few, many or the class of an expanded clone; other rows omit it.

j_call: TRBJ2-6
d_call: -
clone_size: -
v_call: TRBV19
cdr3_aa: CASSISRAGANVLTF
cdr3_nt: TGTGCCAGTAGTATTAGCAGGGCTGGGGCCAACGTCCTGACTTTC

j_call: TRBJ1-2
d_call: -
clone_size: -
v_call: TRBV6-5
cdr3_aa: CASSRPGTVYGYTF
cdr3_nt: TGTGCCAGCAGCCGCCCCGGGACGGTCTATGGCTACACCTTC

j_call: TRBJ2-5
d_call: TRBD2
clone_size: -
v_call: TRBV5-4
cdr3_aa: CASSGEAGGRETQYF
cdr3_nt: TGTGCCAGCAGCGGGGAAGCGGGAGGCCGGGAGACCCAGTACTTC

j_call: TRBJ1-1
d_call: -
clone_size: -
v_call: TRBV5-1
cdr3_aa: CASSPTLNPNTEAFF
cdr3_nt: TGCGCCAGCAGCCCGACCCTGAACCCCAACACTGAAGCTTTCTTT

j_call: TRBJ1-1
d_call: -
clone_size: -
v_call: TRBV5-6
cdr3_aa: CASSIRPTEAFF
cdr3_nt: TGTGCCAGCAGCATCCGGCCGACTGAAGCTTTCTTT

j_call: TRBJ1-3
d_call: -
clone_size: -
v_call: TRBV7-8
cdr3_aa: CASSLDLIFGNTIYF
cdr3_nt: TGTGCCAGCAGCTTAGACCTCATCTTTGGAAACACCATATATTTT

j_call: TRBJ2-7
d_call: -
clone_size: -
v_call: TRBV2
cdr3_aa: CASSGDSGEQYF
cdr3_nt: TGTGCCAGCAGTGGGGACTCAGGGGAGCAGTACTTC

j_call: TRBJ1-4
d_call: TRBD1
clone_size: -
v_call: TRBV5-1
cdr3_aa: CASSEGARWEKLFF
cdr3_nt: TGCGCCAGCAGCGAGGGGGCTCGGTGGGAAAAACTGTTTTTT

j_call: TRBJ2-7
d_call: -
clone_size: -
v_call: TRBV13
cdr3_aa: CASSLRFGPGDGPEQYF
cdr3_nt: TGTGCCAGCAGCTTAAGGTTCGGTCCAGGGGATGGTCCCGAGCAGTACTTC

j_call: TRBJ1-2
d_call: -
clone_size: -
v_call: TRBV28
cdr3_aa: CASSLFTGSYGYTF
cdr3_nt: TGTGCCAGCAGTTTATTTACGGGGAGCTATGGCTACACCTTC

j_call: TRBJ2-1
d_call: -
clone_size: -
v_call: TRBV7-9
cdr3_aa: CASTERGTPNNEQFF
cdr3_nt: TGTGCCAGCACCGAACGCGGGACACCCAACAATGAGCAGTTCTTC

j_call: TRBJ2-1
d_call: -
clone_size: -
v_call: TRBV5-1
cdr3_aa: CASSPPPGYNEQFF
cdr3_nt: TGCGCCAGCAGCCCCCCCCCGGGCTACAATGAGCAGTTCTTC

j_call: TRBJ2-1
d_call: TRBD2
clone_size: -
v_call: TRBV5-4
cdr3_aa: CASSAGTSGLVSYNEQFF
cdr3_nt: TGTGCCAGCAGCGCCGGGACTAGCGGGCTAGTCTCCTACAATGAGCAGTTCTTC

j_call: TRBJ1-2
d_call: TRBD1
clone_size: -
v_call: TRBV28
cdr3_aa: CASSSAAQGQNPGYTF
cdr3_nt: TGTGCCAGCAGTTCCGCCGCCCAGGGACAGAATCCTGGCTACACCTTC

j_call: TRBJ2-7
d_call: TRBD2
clone_size: -
v_call: TRBV5-4
cdr3_aa: CASSRSGLAVEQYF
cdr3_nt: TGTGCCAGCAGCCGCTCAGGACTAGCGGTCGAGCAGTACTTC

j_call: TRBJ2-1
d_call: TRBD2
clone_size: -
v_call: TRBV28
cdr3_aa: CASSHMGEGLNEQFF
cdr3_nt: TGTGCCAGCAGTCACATGGGGGAGGGCCTAAATGAGCAGTTCTTC

j_call: TRBJ2-7
d_call: -
clone_size: once
v_call: TRBV7-9
cdr3_aa: CASSLLEGPYEQYF
cdr3_nt: TGTGCCAGCAGCCTCCTGGAGGGGCCCTACGAGCAGTACTTC

j_call: TRBJ2-1
d_call: -
clone_size: -
v_call: TRBV6-1
cdr3_aa: CASSEGTRRGYNEQFF
cdr3_nt: TGTGCCAGCAGTGAAGGGACTAGGAGGGGGTACAATGAGCAGTTCTTC

j_call: TRBJ1-2
d_call: -
clone_size: -
v_call: TRBV29-1
cdr3_aa: CSVDGYGYTF
cdr3_nt: TGCAGCGTTGACGGATATGGCTACACCTTC

j_call: TRBJ1-1
d_call: TRBD1
clone_size: -
v_call: TRBV6-6
cdr3_aa: CASRKTQGTEAFF
cdr3_nt: TGTGCCAGCAGAAAAACACAGGGGACTGAAGCTTTCTTT

j_call: TRBJ1-2
d_call: TRBD1
clone_size: -
v_call: TRBV7-9
cdr3_aa: CASSKDRGGGYTF
cdr3_nt: TGTGCCAGCAGCAAGGACAGGGGAGGTGGCTACACCTTC

j_call: TRBJ1-5
d_call: TRBD1
clone_size: -
v_call: TRBV5-1
cdr3_aa: CASSPGTGDQPQHF
cdr3_nt: TGCGCCAGCAGCCCCGGGACAGGGGATCAGCCCCAGCATTTT